The 14 T cell receptor beta chains below all came from one sample that was sequenced in a study of cytomegalovirus exposure and HLA in healthy donors. The PCR used 60 Vbeta and 13 Jbeta primers. Generated by immunoSEQ multiplex PCR, the TCRdb table keeps only in-frame clones and is missing some. This sample's clone table lists more than 95,000 clones. Material: PBMCs. These TCRs come from a man younger than 40 in good health and CMV-seronegative.

The chain has TRBV5-1 and TRBJ2-1; TRBD2 matches at 9 bases. CDR1 is SGHRS, CDR2 YFSETQ, per germline. V shed 3 bases and J 5 bases; nucleotides not matched to a gene: 21. CDR3 size: 20 residues. The CDR3 loop is CASSSPTSGYYSYDDNEQFF. The CDR3 DNA is TGCGCCAGCAGCTCGCCGACTAGCGGTTATTACTCCTACGATGACAATGAGCAGTTCTTC.

The chain carries TRBV13 and TRBJ1-4; 7 bases are shared with TRBD1. The trim removed 6 bases at V and 6 bases at J, leaving 10 bases unmatched. The CDR3 runs 15 residues. Germline V gene data show CDR1 as PRHDT and CDR2 as FYEKMQ (reference sequence). CDR3 protein: CASRATGDTHEKLFF. In DNA form, the CDR3 reads TGTGCCAGCAGAGCCACAGGGGACACACATGAAAAACTGTTTTTT.

The chain's CDR3 is CASSPPGGQPQHF. The CDR3 region has the DNA TGTGCCAGCTCACCACCAGGAGGGCAGCCCCAGCATTTT. The rearrangement uses TRBV18 and TRBJ1-5; D is uncertain. This CDR3 spans 13 amino acids. Germline values: CDR1 KGHSH, CDR2 LQKENI. Trimming stripped 0 bases from V and 7 bases from J, with 7 bases between. Combining the CDR3 with reference TRBV18 and TRBJ1-5 gives the whole variable domain NAGVMQNPRHLVRRRGQEARLRCSPMKGHSHVYWYRQLPEEGLKFMVYLQKENIIDESGMPKERFSAEFPKEGPSILRIQQVVRGDSAAYFCASSPPGGQPQHFGDGTRLSIL.

This chain uses TRBV6-1 with TRBJ2-1, with TRBD1 identical over 8 bases. V lost 6 bases and J lost 6; bases outside the gene matches: 4. The CDR3 length is 13 residues. Germline CDR1 MNHNS, CDR2 SASEGT. CDR3 coding DNA: TGTGCCAGCAGCCCCGGACAGGGCAATGAGCAGTTCTTC. Amino acids: CASSPGQGNEQFF.

The rearrangement links TRBV11-2 to TRBJ1-2, with TRBD1 matching 8 bases. There are 14 residues in the CDR3. The J segment lost 3 bases and the V segment lost 5 bases, leaving 5 bases of the junction unmatched. Germline assignment: CDR1 SGHAT and CDR2 FQNNGV. Written as DNA, the CDR3 is TGTGCCAGCAGCCATGGACAGGGCTACTATGGCTACACCTTC. Protein: CASSHGQGYYGYTF.

This chain links TRBV5-1 with TRBJ2-2; TRBD1 agrees at 8 bases. V shed 3 bases and J 4 bases; nucleotides not matched to a gene: 5. Germline-derived CDR1 and CDR2 are SGHRS and YFSETQ. CDR3 length: 15 amino acids. The CDR3 reads CASSSDRAGTGELFF. In nucleotides, the CDR3 is TGCGCCAGCAGCTCGGACAGGGCGGGCACCGGGGAGCTGTTTTTT.

The V and J genes are TRBV18 and TRBJ1-2; possible D gene TRBD1, 6 bases. The germline V gene has CDR1 KGHSH and CDR2 LQKENI. The germline V and J ends were trimmed by 4 bases and 4 bases, with 16 bases remaining between them. There are 15 residues in the CDR3. CDR3 amino acids: CASSRSGGRAYGYTF. The CDR3 coding sequence is TGTGCCAGCTCACGCAGTGGGGGCCGGGCCTATGGCTACACCTTC.

V and J are TRBV28 and TRBJ2-7; TRBD1 agrees at 7 bases. V dropped 4 bases and J dropped 3; count of bases not matched to a gene: 3. The CDR3 totals 13 residues. The V gene's germline CDR1 is MDHEN and CDR2 SYDVKM. Written as DNA, the CDR3 is TGTGCCAGCAGTTCTGGACAGGACTACGAGCAGTACTTC. This codes for CASSSGQDYEQYF.

This sequence joins TRBV5-6 and TRBJ1-4, with D unclear. This CDR3 has 15 amino acids. Trimming cost V 3 bases and J 3 bases, with 12 bases left between them. Germline V lookup: CDR1 SGHDT, CDR2 YYEEEE. CDR3 loop: CASSSSGWANEKLFF. For the CDR3, the DNA is TGTGCCAGCAGCTCTAGTGGGTGGGCTAATGAAAAACTGTTTTTT. The full variable domain, rest sourced from reference TRBV5-6 and TRBJ1-4, is DAGVTQSPTHLIKTRGQQVTLRCSPKSGHDTVSWYQQALGQGPQFIFQYYEEEERQRGNFPDRFSGHQFPNYSSELNVNALLLGDSALYLCASSSSGWANEKLFFGSGTQLSVL.

The chain is built from TRBV10-3 and TRBJ1-2, with 10 positions matching TRBD1. Germline V gene sequence: CDR1 ENHRY, CDR2 SYGVKD. V lost 3 bases to trimming and J lost 4 bases; unmatched junction nucleotides: 8. This CDR3 comprises 16 residues. The CDR3: CAISDTGTGDSYGYTF. The DNA for the CDR3 is TGTGCCATCAGTGATACCGGGACAGGGGACAGCTATGGCTACACCTTC.

The J gene is TRBJ2-7, the V gene TRBV2; 9 bases are a match to TRBD2. Trimming took 7 bases from V and 2 from J; bases not matched to a gene: 6. Germline V gives CDR1 SNHLY, CDR2 FYNNEI. This CDR3 is 14 amino acids long. CDR3 sequence reads: CASNAGGITYEQYF. The CDR3 DNA reads as TGTGCCAGCAACGCGGGAGGGATAACCTACGAGCAGTACTTC.

The V call is TRBV18, the J call TRBJ2-1; 7 bases are shared with TRBD1. V gave up 3 bases and J gave up 1 base; unmatched junction bases: 0. The germline V gene encodes CDR1 KGHSH and CDR2 LQKENI. The CDR3 contains 14 residues. CDR3 nucleotides: TGTGCCAGCTCACCGACAGGGTCCTACAATGAGCAGTTCTTC. Translation: CASSPTGSYNEQFF.

This sequence joins TRBV5-8 and TRBJ2-2; unclear D gene. Germline CDR1 reads SGHTS; CDR2 reads YDEGEE. The CDR3 has 11 amino acids. The ends were cut back, 4 bases at V and 9 bases at J, with 7 bases in the middle. CDR3 sequence reads: CASSPLWELFF. DNA for the CDR3: TGTGCCAGCAGCCCCCTCTGGGAGCTGTTTTTT.

The chain couples TRBV9 to TRBJ2-7, with a possible D match to TRBD2 (5 bases). This CDR3 spans 18 amino acids. V shed 4 bases and J shed 0 bases, with 23 bases lying between them. Germline V gene lookup returns CDR1 SGDLS and CDR2 YYNGEE. The CDR3 nucleotides read TGTGCCAGCAGCCCACCAATACACCAGAGGGAGAGCTCCTACGAGCAGTACTTC. Amino acid sequence: CASSPPIHQRESSYEQYF.